This is a list of T cell receptor beta chains from one sample in a study of OX40 agonist ivuxolimab in advanced cancers. TCRdb's table, derived via immunoSEQ multiplex PCR, lists solely in-frame clones and lacks some. The sample yields some 57,000 clones, roughly 90% seen once. This specimen consisted of CD4+ or CD8+ T cells sorted from blood, obtained in a trial of the OX40 agonist ivuxolimab. The source is an adult with an advanced solid tumor such as melanoma, head and neck, liver or kidney cancer. The CDR3 runs from the conserved cysteine through the conserved F or W.

TRBV6-6,TRBJ1-5,CASSPLWGATDQPQHF
TRBV9,TRBJ2-2,CASSVGWGVTGELFF
TRBV12-5,TRBJ1-1,CASGSRQVARSTEAFF
TRBV27,TRBJ1-5,CASSVMGSQPQHF
TRBV6-5,TRBJ1-1,CASSYSRTEAFF
TRBV18,TRBJ2-2,CASSPPAGRNTGELFF
TRBV6-6,TRBJ1-2,CASSYEGRNYGYTF
TRBV28,TRBJ1-2,CASSLTYDTLMSYGYTF
TRBV28,TRBJ2-7,CASSLRGWGREQYF
TRBV11-2,TRBJ2-1,CASSLDLWTGQFF
TRBV6-1,TRBJ1-5,CASSERDF
TRBV6-5,TRBJ2-7,CASSYGAEGTYEQYF
TRBV6-6,TRBJ1-2,CASSYAVTYGYTF
TRBV11-2,TRBJ2-1,CASSLGGTNNEQFF
TRBV28,TRBJ1-1,CASSLARGEPAFF
TRBV9,TRBJ1-1,CASSPKVSTGGRNTEAFF
TRBV30,TRBJ2-3,CAWSVLGRGRTDTQYF
TRBV27,TRBJ1-1,CASSLSRAGPEAFF
TRBV28,TRBJ1-6,CASRLTGDSPLHF
TRBV4-3,TRBJ1-2,CASSLTVNYGYTF
TRBV4-3,TRBJ2-3,CASSQDDHGGEADTQYF
TRBV23-1,TRBJ2-2,CASSSGTLGCIYTGELFF
TRBV4-2,TRBJ2-2,CASSQDLHTGELFF
TRBV7-8,TRBJ1-1,CASSPTGLYTEAFF
TRBV28,TRBJ1-1,CASSLVEGTEAFF
TRBV6-5,TRBJ1-2,CASSYSIGNGYTF
TRBV30,TRBJ1-5,CAWSVLPSQPQHF
TRBV4-3,TRBJ2-7,CASSQAGENDEQYF
TRBV6-1,TRBJ2-7,CASSELYEQYF
TRBV5-6,TRBJ2-1,CASSSVLDLSYNEQFF
TRBV29-1,TRBJ1-1,CSVEQGYTEAFF
TRBV25-1,TRBJ2-1,CASRDDQVNEQFF
TRBV30,TRBJ1-5,CAWGTENSNQPQHF